This T cell receptor (beta chain) was recorded in a study of glioma-infiltrating T cells after dendritic cell vaccination. About the study: Autologous tumor lysate-pulsed dendritic cell vaccination was given between the early 2000s and the early 2010s.

Time point of the sample: after dendritic cell vaccination, including at tumor progression/relapse. Germline values: CDR1 LNHDA, CDR2 SQIVND (reference sequence). The CDR3 is 12 residues long. V lost 3 bases to trimming and J lost 11 bases, with 12 bases between them. The repertoire was sequenced with immunoSEQ multiplex PCR; TCRdb's copy has only in-frame clones and lacks some. The sample records 91,000 or so clones, 65% to 85% being singletons. The origin of this receptor is a human donor with glioblastoma. Sequencing used blood, obtained after dendritic cell vaccination. The V and J genes are TRBV19 and TRBJ2-3, with D possibly matching TRBD2 (5 bases). CDR3 amino acids: CASSIGLKQQYF. CDR3 nucleotide sequence: TGTGCCAGTAGTATTGGACTGAAGCAGCAGTATTTT.